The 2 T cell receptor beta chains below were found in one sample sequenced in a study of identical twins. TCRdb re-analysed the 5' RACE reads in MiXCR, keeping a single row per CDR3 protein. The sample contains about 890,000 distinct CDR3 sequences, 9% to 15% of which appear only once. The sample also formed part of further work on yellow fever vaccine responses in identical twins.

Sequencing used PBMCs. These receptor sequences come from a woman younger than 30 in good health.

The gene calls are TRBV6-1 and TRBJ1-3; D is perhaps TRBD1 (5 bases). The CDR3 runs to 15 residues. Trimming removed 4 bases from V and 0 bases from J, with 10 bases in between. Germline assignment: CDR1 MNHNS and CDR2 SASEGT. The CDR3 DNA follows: TGTGCCAGCAGTGTCACCGGGACCTCTGGAAACACCATATATTTT. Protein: CASSVTGTSGNTIYF.

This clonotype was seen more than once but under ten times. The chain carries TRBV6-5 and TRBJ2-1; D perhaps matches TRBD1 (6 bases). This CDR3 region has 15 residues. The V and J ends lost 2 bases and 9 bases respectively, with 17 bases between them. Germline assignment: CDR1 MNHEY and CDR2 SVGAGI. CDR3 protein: CASSYPSDRGGEQFF. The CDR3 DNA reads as TGTGCCAGCAGTTACCCATCCGACAGAGGGGGTGAGCAGTTCTTC.